This T cell receptor beta chain is from a study of blood T cell repertoires in COVID-19. Study background: Nucleic acid was either cDNA or gDNA, and it came from T cells, B-cell-depleted T cells, or PBMCs.

Symptom resolution, clearance, or two negative PCRs marked the recovered donors of Cohort 3. Sequenced by immunoSEQ multiplex PCR; TCRdb stores in-frame clones only, minus some. The profile shows about 350,000 clones, roughly 87% of them singletons. In its sample, this clone was seen a few times. The germline V and J ends were trimmed by 3 bases and 5 bases, with 11 bases remaining between them. The germline gives CDR1 SGHNT, CDR2 YYREEE (reference sequence). This CDR3 comprises 13 residues. Material: PBMCs or T cells enriched from blood (not recorded which). The genes are TRBV5-4 and TRBJ1-1; perhaps TRBD1 as D (5 bases). This TCR derives from a woman aged 25 to 45 who had recovered from COVID-19. The CDR3: CASSSGRGTEAFF. CDR3 DNA: TGTGCCAGCAGCTCCGGGCGGGGGACTGAAGCTTTCTTT.